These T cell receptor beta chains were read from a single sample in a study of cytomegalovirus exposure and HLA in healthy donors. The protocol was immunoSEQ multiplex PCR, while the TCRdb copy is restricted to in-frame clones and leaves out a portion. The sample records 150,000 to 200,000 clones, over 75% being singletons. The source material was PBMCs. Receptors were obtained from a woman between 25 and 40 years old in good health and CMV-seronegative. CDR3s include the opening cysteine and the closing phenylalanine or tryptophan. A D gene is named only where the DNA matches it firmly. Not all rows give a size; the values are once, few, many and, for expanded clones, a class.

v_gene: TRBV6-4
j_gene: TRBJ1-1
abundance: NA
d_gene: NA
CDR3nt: TGTGCCAGCAGTGAGGGCGGGAAAGCTTTCTTT
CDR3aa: CASSEGGKAFF

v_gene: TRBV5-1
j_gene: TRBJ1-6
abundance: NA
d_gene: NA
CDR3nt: TGCGCCAGCAGCTTGGATGGCAGGCAGAATTCACCCCTCCACTTT
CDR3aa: CASSLDGRQNSPLHF

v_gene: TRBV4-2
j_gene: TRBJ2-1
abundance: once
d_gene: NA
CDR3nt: TGTGCCAGCAGCCAAGGCCTAGGGGATGAGCAGTTCTTC
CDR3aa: CASSQGLGDEQFF

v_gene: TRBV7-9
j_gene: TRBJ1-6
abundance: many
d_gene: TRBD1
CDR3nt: TGTGCCAGCAGCCTAACGACAGGGAACGGTTCACCCCTCCACTTT
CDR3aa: CASSLTTGNGSPLHF

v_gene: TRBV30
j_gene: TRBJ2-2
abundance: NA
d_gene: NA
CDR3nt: TGTGCCTACTCCCGGGATCTGAACACCGGGGAGCTGTTTTTT
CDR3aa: CAYSRDLNTGELFF

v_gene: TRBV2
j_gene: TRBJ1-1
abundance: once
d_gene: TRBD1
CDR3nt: TGTGCCAGCAGACTAGAACAGGGGGCCACTGAAGCTTTCTTT
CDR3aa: CASRLEQGATEAFF

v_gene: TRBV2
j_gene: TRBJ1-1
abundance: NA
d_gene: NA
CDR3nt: TGTGCCAGCAGTGATTTTCGACAGAACACTGAAGCTTTCTTT
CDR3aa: CASSDFRQNTEAFF

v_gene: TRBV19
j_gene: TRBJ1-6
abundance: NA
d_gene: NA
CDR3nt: TGTGCCAGTAGTATAACTGGGGGGGCGCAGGATAATTCACCCCTCCACTTT
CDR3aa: CASSITGGAQDNSPLHF

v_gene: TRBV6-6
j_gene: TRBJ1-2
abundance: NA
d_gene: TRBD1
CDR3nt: TGTGCCAGCGAAGGGAGGGCAGGGGGCAGGGGTGGCTACACCTTC
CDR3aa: CASEGRAGGRGGYTF

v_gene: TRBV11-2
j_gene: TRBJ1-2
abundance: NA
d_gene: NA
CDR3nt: TGTGCCAGCACCGTCTCCAGGGGCTACGGCTACACCTTC
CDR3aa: CASTVSRGYGYTF

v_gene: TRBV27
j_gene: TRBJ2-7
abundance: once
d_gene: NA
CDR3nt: TGTGCCAGCTCCCCCGGGACTGACTCCTACGAGCAGTACTTC
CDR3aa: CASSPGTDSYEQYF

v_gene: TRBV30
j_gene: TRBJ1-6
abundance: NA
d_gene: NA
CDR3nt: TGTGCCTGGAGTGGAAAGCGGTGGGCAGGCCGTAATTCACCCCTCCACTTT
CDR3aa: CAWSGKRWAGRNSPLHF

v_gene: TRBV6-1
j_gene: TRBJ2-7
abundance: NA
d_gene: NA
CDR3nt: TGTGCCAGCAGTGCCTTAAATTACGAGCAGTACTTC
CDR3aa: CASSALNYEQYF

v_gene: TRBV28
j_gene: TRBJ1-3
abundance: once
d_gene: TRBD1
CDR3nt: TGTGCCAGCAGCCCCTCGGGACAGGGCTGGGGAAACACCATATATTTT
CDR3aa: CASSPSGQGWGNTIYF

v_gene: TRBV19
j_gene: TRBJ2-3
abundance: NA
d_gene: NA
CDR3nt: TGTGCCAGTAGTATAGATGTGGCCACAGATACGCAGTATTTT
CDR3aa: CASSIDVATDTQYF

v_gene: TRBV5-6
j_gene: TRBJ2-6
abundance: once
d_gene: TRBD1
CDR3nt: TGTGCCAGCAGCCGGGGACAGGGGGCGGCAGGGGCCAACGTCCTGACTTTC
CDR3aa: CASSRGQGAAGANVLTF

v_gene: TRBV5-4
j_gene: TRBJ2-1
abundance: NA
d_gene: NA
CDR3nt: TGTGCCAGCAGCTTGGCCGTTTCCTACAATGAGCAGTTCTTC
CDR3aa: CASSLAVSYNEQFF